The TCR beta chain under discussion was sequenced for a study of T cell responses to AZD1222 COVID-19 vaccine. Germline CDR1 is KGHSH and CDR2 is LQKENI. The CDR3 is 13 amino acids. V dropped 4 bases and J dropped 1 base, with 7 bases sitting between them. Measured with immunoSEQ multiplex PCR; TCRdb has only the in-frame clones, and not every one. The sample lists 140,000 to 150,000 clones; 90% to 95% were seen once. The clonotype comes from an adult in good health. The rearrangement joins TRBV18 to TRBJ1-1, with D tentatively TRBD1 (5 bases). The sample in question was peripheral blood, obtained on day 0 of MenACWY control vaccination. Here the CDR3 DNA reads TGTGCCAGCTCACAGGGGCGGAACACTGAAGCTTTCTTT. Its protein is CASSQGRNTEAFF. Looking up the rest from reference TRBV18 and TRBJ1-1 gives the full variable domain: NAGVMQNPRHLVRRRGQEARLRCSPMKGHSHVYWYRQLPEEGLKFMVYLQKENIIDESGMPKERFSAEFPKEGPSILRIQQVVRGDSAAYFCASSQGRNTEAFFGQGTRLTVV.